One TCR beta chain is described in this entry. The CDR3 runs to 16 residues. The V gene lost 2 bases and the J gene lost 0 bases, with 13 bases spanning the gap. Germline V gene sequence: CDR1 MNHNY, CDR2 SVGAGI (reference sequence). These data are taken from a study of blood T cell repertoires in COVID-19. Measured with immunoSEQ multiplex PCR; TCRdb has only the in-frame clones, and not every one. Here the sample spans fewer than 150,000 clones, around 80% being singletons. Sequencing used peripheral blood. The V gene is TRBV6-6, the J gene TRBJ2-5; tentatively, D is TRBD1 (7 bases). This TCR derives from a human donor in a cohort sampled during active COVID-19. Here the CDR3 DNA reads TGTGCCAGCAGTTACGACCCAGGGGGGTACCAAGAGACCCAGTACTTC. Translating gives CASSYDPGGYQETQYF.